This T cell receptor (beta chain) derives from a study of T cell responses to AZD1222 COVID-19 vaccine. Clones were sequenced by immunoSEQ multiplex PCR, and TCRdb holds only the in-frame ones, with some missing. The sample includes roughly 170,000 clones, 88% of them seen just once. V was trimmed by 2 bases and J by 6 bases, leaving 14 bases between them. The length of the CDR3 is 14 residues. Germline CDR1 and CDR2: MDHEN and SYDVKM. Specimen: peripheral blood, collected on day 0 of AZD1222 vaccination. The chain links TRBV28 to TRBJ2-7; a weak D match, TRBD2 (6 bases). The receptor comes from an adult in good health. Written as DNA, the CDR3 is TGTGCCAGCAGTTTACTGGGGGGTCTGGGCGAGCAGTACTTC. Translation: CASSLLGGLGEQYF.